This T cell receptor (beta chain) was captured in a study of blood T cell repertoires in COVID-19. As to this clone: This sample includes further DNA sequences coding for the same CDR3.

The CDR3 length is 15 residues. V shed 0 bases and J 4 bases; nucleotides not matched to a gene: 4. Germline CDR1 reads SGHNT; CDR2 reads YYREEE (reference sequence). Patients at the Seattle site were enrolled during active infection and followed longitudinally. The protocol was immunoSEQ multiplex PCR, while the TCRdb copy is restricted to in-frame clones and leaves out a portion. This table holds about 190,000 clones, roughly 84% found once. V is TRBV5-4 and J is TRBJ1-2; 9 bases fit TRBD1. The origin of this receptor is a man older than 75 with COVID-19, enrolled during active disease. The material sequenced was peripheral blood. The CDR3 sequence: CASSLGGQGSYGYTF. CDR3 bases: TGTGCCAGCAGCTTGGGGGGACAGGGCAGCTATGGCTACACCTTC. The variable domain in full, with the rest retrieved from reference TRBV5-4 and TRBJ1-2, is ETGVTQSPTHLIKTRGQQVTLRCSSQSGHNTVSWYQQALGQGPQFIFQYYREEENGRGNFPPRFSGLQFPNYSSELNVNALELDDSALYLCASSLGGQGSYGYTFGSGTRLTVV.